This TCR beta chain was sequenced for a study of shared clonotypes between healthy human individuals (dated by TCRdb to 2018 to 2020). Describing the broader study: The cohort included three men and a couple of women between 18 and 49 years of age. For each donor, CD4 naive and CD4 memory were each given three plates, CD8 naive was given two plates, and CD8 memory was given one plate. To estimate repertoire size and how much clonotype sharing occurs between individuals, the study deeply sequenced the blood TCR repertoires of several healthy adults. Between about 0.8 and 9 billion PBMCs per donor were obtained by leukapheresis. Different laboratories and diverse techniques were used to prepare libraries and sequence TCR repertoires, to increase sequencing depth and limit assay-specific biases. What the work shows at the level of the full study, not this receptor alone: Only blood was sampled, and tissue TCR repertoires likely differ from those in blood. When several donors were compared, the shared fraction of clonotypes was about 5% for naive CD4, approximately 3.3% for naive CD8, about 2.4% for memory CD4, and 0.35% to 0.4% for memory CD8. Higher generation probabilities were observed for clonotypes shared by all four sorted-subset donors than for non-shared clonotypes. Because the study included only a small number of donors, the genetic and exposure-history diversity represented was limited. Incomplete sequencing was indicated by rarefaction of sorted-subset datasets, despite the large sequencing depth. Pairwise subsampling led to the expectation that sequencing depth would affect the degree of clonotype sharing among donors. Larger estimated clonotype richness was generally found for naive subsets than for memory subsets.

Using the deep immunoSEQ assay, TCR CDR3 regions were amplified from genomic DNA by multiplex PCR. Extracted genomic DNA from each cell subset was distributed evenly across all wells of several immunoSEQ 96-well plates, and each plate was treated as a replicate. For sorted subsets, about 200 ng genomic DNA, equal to 25,000 to 35,000 T cell genomes, was loaded into each replicate PCR. Purified libraries were quantified with a Qubit 3.0 fluorometer, sized on a Bioanalyzer 2100, and re-quantified with the KAPA Library Quantification kit. A separate single-read 150-cycle Illumina NextSeq 550 flow cell was used to sequence each immunoSEQ 96-well plate. In the authors' own workflow: Because the immunoSEQ output included only junctional sequences and no quality scores, the filtering could not be the same as the filtering used for full-length reads. To assign V/J genes and CDR3, sequences were annotated against IMGT germline references using PyIR, a Python wrapper for IgBLAST v1.9. Reads were removed for weak V/J assignments (E-value above 1e-6), missing CDR3, stop codons, out-of-frame junctions, or ambiguous translated residues. V3J clonotypes were defined as sequences sharing an identical inferred V gene, J gene, and CDR3 amino acid sequence. To compute the percentage overlap between repertoires, the number of shared unique clonotypes was divided by the size of the smaller repertoire. Three approaches were used to assess repertoire richness: RTK rarefaction, the Chao1 estimator, and Recon v2.1 estimates of unobserved clonotypes. For all TCRbeta clonotypes obtained by the gDNA method from several donors, generation probabilities were computed with OLGA. TCRdb holds this immuneACCESS table with in-frame rearrangements only. Some clones are missing; in checked studies, unresolved V genes explain under half, and the rest has no known cause. V and J calls and clone size come straight from that table; D and trimming were deduced from the DNA. This sample has around 560,000 clones in its table, and 90% to 95% of those were observed once. Together, the top ten hold approximately 0.11% of the sample.

Worth noting for this clone: The antigen this receptor binds is unknown. It has no much larger one-base neighbor in the sample; base qualities were not kept.

For the CD8 naive samples, CD45RO-negative cells were positively selected for CCR7, yielding a CD45RA+CCR7+ population from which TemRA cells were excluded. Healthy HIV-negative adults with no recently reported acute infections or vaccinations were included as donors. Every donor was a Caucasian adult living in Nashville, Tennessee, USA. Blood was obtained by leukapheresis, after which PBMCs were separated by Ficoll-Histopaque density gradient centrifugation and cryopreserved in liquid nitrogen vapor phase. Analytical flow cytometry was used to check the purity and quantity of each magnetically sorted T cell population. From each sorted fraction, genomic DNA was isolated and quantified by UV absorbance on a Nanodrop 2000c. The germline V and J ends show losses of 4 bases and 7 bases respectively, and no gene match explains 10 bases of the junction. The CDR3 contains 15 residues, cysteine and phenylalanine counted. CDR3 DNA is the only sequence kept; it has 45 bases, read in frame from the first base. CDR1 and CDR2 (MGHDK, SYGVNS) derive from the germline V gene.

In this chain, TRBV25-1 is recombined with TRBJ2-1, with 7 central nucleotides matching TRBD2. This receptor was identified in a woman between 25 and 40 years old in good health. The sample consisted of naive CD8+ T cells sorted from blood. Taken with the paper, the label for cell subset or site translates to: CD45RA+CCR7+. The CDR3 protein sequence reads: CASSGPGGYPNEQFF. The nucleotide sequence reads TGTGCCAGCAGTGGCCCGGGAGGTTATCCTAATGAGCAGTTCTTC.